These 10 T cell receptor beta chains were all obtained from the same sample, sequenced in a study of cytomegalovirus exposure and HLA in healthy donors. The method was immunoSEQ multiplex PCR; TCRdb's version includes in-frame clones alone and lacks a portion of them. The data hold 110,000 to 150,000 clones, with 80% to 90% observed a single time. Material: PBMCs. These receptors all stem from a woman under 40 in good health and CMV-seronegative.

The V call is TRBV29-1, the J call TRBJ2-5; 10 bases map to TRBD2. The V and J ends lost 4 bases and 5 bases, in that order; junction bases with no gene match: 7. The CDR3 consists of 14 residues. CDR1 SQVTM and CDR2 ANQGSEA come from the germline V gene. The CDR3 DNA reads as TGCAGCGTTGCGACTAGCGGGTGGGAGGAGACCCAGTACTTC. The encoded protein is CSVATSGWEETQYF.

The chain has TRBV25-1 and TRBJ2-5; the match to TRBD2 covers 9 bases. CDR3 size: 16 residues. Germline CDR1 and CDR2: MGHDK and SYGVNS. The V and J ends lost 2 bases and 4 bases, in that order; junction bases with no gene match: 8. CDR3 in amino acids: CASSEAGGVDGETQYF. The CDR3 bases are TGTGCCAGCAGTGAAGCGGGGGGGGTGGACGGAGAGACCCAGTACTTC.

This chain links TRBV4-3 with TRBJ2-1, with TRBD2 identical over 12 bases. This CDR3 region has 16 residues. The V gene's germline CDR1 is LGHNA and CDR2 YSLEER. With V trimmed by 4 bases and J by 3 bases, 4 bases remained unmatched. The CDR3 DNA reads TGCGCCAGCAGCCGTCGGACTAGCGGGGTCTACAATGAGCAGTTCTTC. It specifies CASSRRTSGVYNEQFF.

In this sample, this clone turned up a few times. V and J are TRBV30 and TRBJ1-2, with D perhaps TRBD1 (6 bases). The CDR3 has 11 residues. Germline assignment: CDR1 GTSNPN and CDR2 SVGIG (reference sequence). V was clipped by 1 base and J by 8 bases, with 8 bases between them. CDR3 residues: CAWSEQGGYTF. The CDR3 DNA sequence: TGTGCCTGGAGTGAACAGGGAGGCTACACCTTC.

The chain employs TRBV30 and TRBJ1-6; weak D call: TRBD1 (6 bases). The CDR3 has 15 amino acids. The V end was cut by 0 bases, the J end by 9 bases, with 15 bases between. Germline CDR1 GTSNPN, CDR2 SVGIG (reference sequence). The CDR3 is CAWSVQRQAGSPLHF. DNA of the CDR3: TGTGCCTGGAGTGTACAAAGACAGGCAGGTTCACCCCTCCACTTT.

The CDR3 reads CASSLGRGDSPLHF. DNA of the CDR3: TGTGCCAGCAGCTTGGGCAGGGGGGATTCACCCCTCCACTTT. The V and J genes are TRBV4-2 and TRBJ1-6; the match to TRBD1 covers 7 bases. V lost 5 bases to trimming and J lost 8 bases; unmatched junction nucleotides: 6. This CDR3 is built from 14 residues. The germline gives CDR1 LGHNA, CDR2 YNFKEQ.

This clone was seen only once. The DNA of the CDR3 is TGCGCCAGCAGCTTGAGAAGCGGGGGTCTCGCCTACGAGCAGTACTTC. Amino acid sequence: CASSLRSGGLAYEQYF. The chain recombines TRBV5-1 with TRBJ2-7; 8 positions agree with TRBD2. Trimming removed 1 base from V and 2 bases from J; junction bases left unmatched: 8. The germline gives CDR1 SGHRS, CDR2 YFSETQ. This CDR3 comprises 16 residues.

V is TRBV15 and J is TRBJ2-6; tentative D call: TRBD2 (6 bases). Trimming took off 0 bases at V and 12 bases at J, with 15 bases between the two ends. CDR1 is LNHNV and CDR2 is YYDKDF in the germline V gene (reference sequence). The CDR3 runs 15 residues. The CDR3 coding sequence is TGTGCCACCAGCAGAGAGGGACTTTCAGTCAGCGTCCTGACTTTC. Translated: CATSREGLSVSVLTF.

This clone was seen only a few times. The rearrangement uses TRBV5-6 and TRBJ1-1, with D possibly being TRBD1 (6 bases). The CDR3 sequence is 15 residues long. V lost 4 bases and J lost 5, with 18 bases in between. The germline V gene has CDR1 SGHDT and CDR2 YYEEEE. CDR3 DNA sequence: TGTGCCAGCAGCCCTGGTTCAGGGGTTTGGACTGAAGCTTTCTTT. Protein sequence: CASSPGSGVWTEAFF.

This chain connects TRBV7-3 to TRBJ2-5; 11 bases line up with TRBD1. From germline, CDR1 is SGHTA and CDR2 FQGTGA. This CDR3 has 15 residues. With 5 bases clipped from V and 5 bases from J, the junction kept 7 bases outside the gene matches. CDR3 protein: CASSLTGTGGETQYF. The CDR3 DNA follows: TGTGCCAGCAGCCTCACCGGGACAGGGGGTGAGACCCAGTACTTC.